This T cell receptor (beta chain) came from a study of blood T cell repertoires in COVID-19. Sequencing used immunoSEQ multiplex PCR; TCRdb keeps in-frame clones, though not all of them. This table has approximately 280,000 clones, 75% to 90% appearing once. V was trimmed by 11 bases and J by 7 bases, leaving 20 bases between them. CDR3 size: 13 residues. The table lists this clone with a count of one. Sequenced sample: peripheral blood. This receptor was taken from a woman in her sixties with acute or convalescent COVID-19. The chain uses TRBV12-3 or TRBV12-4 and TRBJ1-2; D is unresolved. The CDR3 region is CAVTWGRAGGYTF. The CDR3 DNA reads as TGTGCCGTTACCTGGGGTCGGGCGGGTGGCTACACCTTC.